The 24 T cell receptor beta chains listed next were all sequenced from one sample in a study of cytomegalovirus exposure and HLA in healthy donors (dated by TCRdb to the late 2010s). To prepare the library, the immunoSEQ multiplex PCR assay was applied. For the multiplex PCR, a mixture combining 60 forward primers for TCR Vbeta segments and 13 reverse primers for TCR Jbeta segments was used. TCRdb took this table from immuneACCESS and kept in-frame rearrangements with V and J called. Such tables lack part of the clones; where checked against another copy, unresolved V genes explain under half of the gap, and the rest is unexplained. The sample contains 150,000 to 200,000 clones, about four fifths of them found a single time. The ten largest clonotypes hold about 1.7% of the sample. The sample comprised PBMCs. All receptors come from a woman in her late teens or twenties in good health and CMV-seronegative.

CDR3 sequence: CASSSAGTGYRQPQHF. Written as DNA, the CDR3 is TGTGCCAGCAGCTCGGCCGGGACAGGGTATCGGCAGCCCCAGCATTTT. The V and J genes are TRBV13 and TRBJ1-5, with TRBD1 matching over 9 bases. Looked up from germline, CDR1 is PRHDT and CDR2 is FYEKMQ (reference sequence). The J segment lost 7 bases and the V segment lost 4 bases, leaving 11 bases of the junction unmatched. The CDR3 has 16 amino acids.

This chain connects TRBV4-3 to TRBJ2-5; TRBD2 matches 7 bases. The CDR3 covers 17 residues. In germline, CDR1 is LGHNA, CDR2 YSLEER. The ends lost 2 bases at V and 5 bases at J; junction bases unmatched: 14. CDR3 nucleotide sequence: TGCGCCAGCAGCCAAAAAGGAAGGGACTATTCTGTGGAGACCCAGTACTTC. This encodes CASSQKGRDYSVETQYF.

The chain has TRBV6-5 and TRBJ1-5; no clear D gene. This CDR3 is 13 amino acids long. Germline V gene sequence: CDR1 MNHEY, CDR2 SVGAGI. The V gene lost 6 bases and the J gene lost 4 bases, with 10 bases spanning the gap. CDR3 nucleotides: TGTGCCAGCAGGGCCAGAGGGAATCAGCCCCAGCATTTT. Translated: CASRARGNQPQHF.

The chain employs TRBV29-1 and TRBJ1-2, with 9 bases lining up with TRBD1. Germline CDR1 and CDR2: SQVTM and ANQGSEA. The CDR3 is 12 amino acids. Germline trimming cut 5 bases from V and 6 bases from J; bases unmatched to any gene: 4. CDR3 region: CSVSTGGHGYTF. For the CDR3, the DNA is TGCAGCGTTTCTACAGGGGGCCATGGCTACACCTTC.

This clone is a singleton in its sample. The V and J genes are TRBV7-2 and TRBJ1-1, with D unresolved. Trimming pared 5 bases from V and 6 bases from J, leaving 16 bases between. Germline CDR1 and CDR2: SGHTA and FQGNSA. This CDR3 region has 14 residues. CDR3 in amino acids: CASSPGGTLAEAFF. The CDR3 DNA reads as TGTGCCAGCAGCCCGGGTGGCACACTGGCTGAAGCTTTCTTT.

The V and J genes are TRBV5-5 and TRBJ2-7; 7 bases are a match to TRBD1. The V gene end was trimmed by 3 bases and the J gene end by 5 bases; junction bases not matched to a gene: 8. The CDR3 has 14 residues. The germline V gene encodes CDR1 SGHKS and CDR2 YYEKEE (reference sequence). CDR3 protein: CASSSTGTLDEQYF. The CDR3 DNA reads as TGTGCCAGCAGCTCGACAGGGACCTTGGACGAGCAGTACTTC.

This chain links TRBV28 with TRBJ2-7, with D perhaps matching TRBD2 (5 bases). The CDR3 consists of 13 residues. V dropped 1 base and J dropped 6 bases, with 10 bases sitting between them. CDR1 MDHEN and CDR2 SYDVKM come from the germline V gene. CDR3 amino acids: CASSLFTRSEQYF. The DNA for the CDR3 is TGTGCCAGCAGTTTATTTACTAGAAGCGAGCAGTACTTC.

This rearrangement joins TRBV5-8 to TRBJ2-7; D is perhaps TRBD1 (6 bases). Per germline, CDR1 SGHTS and CDR2 YDEGEE. V gave up 3 bases and J gave up 7 bases, with 14 bases separating them. This CDR3 is built from 13 residues. The CDR3 region has the DNA TGTGCCAGCAGCTCGCAGGGGTTTTGGGAGCAGTACGTC. Protein sequence: CASSSQGFWEQYV.

The chain joins TRBV7-2 to TRBJ1-1; D ambiguous. This CDR3 has 14 amino acids. Germline CDR1 SGHTA, CDR2 FQGNSA. Between the trimmed V and J ends, which lost 2 bases and 0 bases, there was a span of 7 bases. This CDR3 reads CASSLQVMNTEAFF. CDR3 coding DNA: TGTGCCAGCAGCTTACAGGTCATGAACACTGAAGCTTTCTTT. Full variable domain (rest looked up from reference TRBV7-2 and TRBJ1-1): GAGVSQSPSNKVTEKGKDVELRCDPISGHTALYWYRQSLGQGLEFLIYFQGNSAPDKSGLPSDRFSAERTGGSVSTLTIQRTQQEDSAVYLCASSLQVMNTEAFFGQGTRLTVV.

The chain recombines TRBV28 with TRBJ1-1; tentative D call: TRBD1 (5 bases). V lost 5 bases, J lost 5 bases, and 18 bases lay in between. CDR3 length equals 15 residues. The germline CDR1 and CDR2 sequences are MDHEN and SYDVKM. CDR3 region: CASSLTLPGGTEAFF. The DNA of the CDR3 is TGTGCCAGCAGTCTGACGCTCCCCGGGGGGACTGAAGCTTTCTTT.

The rearrangement uses TRBV18 and TRBJ1-3; D is undetermined. Germline CDR1 and CDR2: KGHSH and LQKENI. The CDR3 is 13 residues long. Deletions cut 3 bases from V and 6 bases from J, with 9 bases between. CDR3 in DNA: TGTGCCAGCTCACCCAGCCGGGAAAACACCATATATTTT. It translates to CASSPSRENTIYF.

The J gene is TRBJ1-5, the V gene TRBV19, with 8 bases fitting TRBD1. From germline, CDR1 is LNHDA and CDR2 SQIVND (reference sequence). Trimming cost V 7 bases and J 4 bases; bases outside gene matches: 6. This CDR3 has 14 amino acids. The CDR3 bases are TGTGCCAGTACCCCCGGGACAGGAAATCAGCCCCAGCATTTT. Translating it yields CASTPGTGNQPQHF.

This clone was counted once. This chain joins TRBV2 and TRBJ2-1, with TRBD2 identical over 10 bases. With 8 bases clipped from V and 5 bases from J, the junction kept 6 bases outside the gene matches. Germline V CDR1 and CDR2: SNHLY, FYNNEI. The CDR3 loop spans 14 amino acids. CDR3 residues: CASPPSGSHNEQFF. The DNA for the CDR3 is TGTGCCAGCCCCCCTAGCGGGAGCCACAATGAGCAGTTCTTC.

The CDR3 nucleotides read TGTGCCAGCAGCTTAGCGCCAGACTACCGTCTTAATGAGCAGTTCTTC. It specifies CASSLAPDYRLNEQFF. The chain is built from TRBV7-2 and TRBJ2-1; tentative D call: TRBD2 (5 bases). The CDR3 extends over 16 amino acids. Deletions cut 0 bases from V and 7 bases from J, with 16 bases between. In germline, CDR1 is SGHTA, CDR2 FQGNSA.

This clone has more than one count but fewer than ten. The chain recombines TRBV10-3 with TRBJ1-1; 8 nucleotides agree with TRBD1. The germline gives CDR1 ENHRY, CDR2 SYGVKD. J lost 1 base, V lost 4 bases, and 8 bases had no gene match. This CDR3 has 16 amino acids. The CDR3 is CAISVEDRVQNTEAFF. In DNA form, the CDR3 reads TGTGCCATCAGTGTTGAGGACAGGGTGCAGAACACTGAAGCTTTCTTT.

The chain recombines TRBV11-2 with TRBJ1-3; no reliable D call. The CDR3 length is 14 residues. Trimming cost V 6 bases and J 0 bases, with 9 bases left between them. CDR1 is SGHAT and CDR2 is FQNNGV in the germline V gene. CDR3 region: CASRLASSGNTIYF. In nucleotides, the CDR3 is TGTGCCAGCAGACTCGCAAGCTCTGGAAACACCATATATTTT. The full variable domain, in which reference TRBV11-2 and TRBJ1-3 provide the parts outside the CDR3, is EAGVAQSPRYKIIEKRQSVAFWCNPISGHATLYWYQQILGQGPKLLIQFQNNGVVDDSQLPKDRFSAERLKGVDSTLKIQPAKLEDSAVYLCASRLASSGNTIYFGEGSWLTVV.

The chain employs TRBV7-9 and TRBJ2-6; 10 bases align to TRBD1. CDR1 is SEHNR, CDR2 FQNEAQ, per germline (reference sequence). The CDR3 totals 18 residues. J was trimmed by 1 base and V by 5 bases; bases with no gene match: 8. The CDR3 spells CASSPTGGEVSGANVLTF. The CDR3 bases are TGTGCCAGCAGCCCGACAGGGGGCGAAGTTTCTGGGGCCAACGTCCTGACTTTC.

The chain joins TRBV7-2 to TRBJ2-5; 13 nucleotides match TRBD2. There are 18 residues in the CDR3. V shed 1 base and J 0 bases; nucleotides not matched to a gene: 5. Germline V lookup: CDR1 SGHTA, CDR2 FQGNSA. CDR3 coding DNA: TGTGCCAGCAGCTTAGAACTAGCGGGAGGGGGGTACCAAGAGACCCAGTACTTC. Translation: CASSLELAGGGYQETQYF.

This clone was seen only once. The V gene is TRBV4-3, the J gene TRBJ1-2; D not certain. Trimming removed 0 bases from V and 2 bases from J, with 19 bases in between. CDR1 and CDR2 from the germline V gene are LGHNA and YSLEER. The CDR3 contains 18 residues. CDR3 coding DNA: TGCGCCAGCAGCCAAGATCATACCGGGTTCCCAGTCAACTATGGCTACACCTTC. Translated, it gives CASSQDHTGFPVNYGYTF.

The V gene is TRBV19, the J gene TRBJ1-5, with D unresolved. The V gene's germline CDR1 is LNHDA and CDR2 SQIVND (reference sequence). The CDR3 spans 14 residues. V lost 10 bases to trimming and J lost 1 base, with 14 bases between them. The CDR3 here is CATSDKPSNQPQHF. The CDR3 DNA sequence: TGTGCCACTTCTGACAAACCGAGCAATCAGCCCCAGCATTTT.

The V and J genes are TRBV23-1 and TRBJ1-5, with D perhaps TRBD1 (6 bases). TRBV23-1 is an ORF; its function is uncertain. This CDR3 spans 20 amino acids. The V end lost 0 bases, the J end lost 0 bases, and 21 bases lay between the germline ends. CDR3 coding DNA: TGCGCCAGCAGTCAATCGTTCGGACAGCCATGTCTCGATAGCAATCAGCCCCAGCATTTT. This gives the protein CASSQSFGQPCLDSNQPQHF.

Only a few counts were recorded for this clone. The genes are TRBV4-1 and TRBJ1-5; D gene unclear. The V end was cut by 5 bases, the J end by 7 bases, with 18 bases between. Germline V gives CDR1 MGHRA, CDR2 YSYEKL. The CDR3 length is 15 residues. CDR3 loop: CASSTPPQRQQPQHF. As DNA, the CDR3 is TGCGCCAGCAGCACGCCACCGCAGAGGCAACAGCCCCAGCATTTT.

V is TRBV9 and J is TRBJ2-5; 8 nucleotides align to TRBD1. The DNA end is a closer match to TRBJ2-7, so the J assignment may be wrong. Germline loops: CDR1 SGDLS, CDR2 YYNGEE. CDR3 size: 15 residues. For the CDR3, the DNA is TGTGCCAGCAGCGTAAACGGGGCAGGGGGCGACGAGCAGTACTTC. As protein: CASSVNGAGGDEQYF.

The rearrangement joins TRBV27 to TRBJ2-7; 12 positions match TRBD1. The trim removed 6 bases at V and 3 bases at J, leaving 6 bases unmatched. This CDR3 spans 15 amino acids. Germline V gives CDR1 MNHEY, CDR2 SMNVEV (reference sequence). The CDR3, as DNA: TGTGCCAGCAGATACCGGGACAGGGGGCTCTACGAGCAGTACTTC. It is translated as CASRYRDRGLYEQYF.